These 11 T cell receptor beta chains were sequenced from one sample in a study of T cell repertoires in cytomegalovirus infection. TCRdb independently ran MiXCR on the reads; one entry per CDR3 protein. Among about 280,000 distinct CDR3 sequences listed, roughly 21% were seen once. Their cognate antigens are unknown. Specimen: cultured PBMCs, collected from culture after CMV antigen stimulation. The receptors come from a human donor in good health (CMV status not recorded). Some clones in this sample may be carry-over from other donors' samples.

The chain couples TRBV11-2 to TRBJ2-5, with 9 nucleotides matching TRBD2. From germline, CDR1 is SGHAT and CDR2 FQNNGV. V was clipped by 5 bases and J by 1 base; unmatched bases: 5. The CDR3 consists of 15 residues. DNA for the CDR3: TGTGCCAGCAGCGCGGTAGCGGGGGCCCAAGAGACCCAGTACTTC. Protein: CASSAVAGAQETQYF. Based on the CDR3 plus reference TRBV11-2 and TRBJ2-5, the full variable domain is EAGVAQSPRYKIIEKRQSVAFWCNPISGHATLYWYQQILGQGPKLLIQFQNNGVVDDSQLPKDRFSAERLKGVDSTLKIQPAKLEDSAVYLCASSAVAGAQETQYFGPGTRLLVL.

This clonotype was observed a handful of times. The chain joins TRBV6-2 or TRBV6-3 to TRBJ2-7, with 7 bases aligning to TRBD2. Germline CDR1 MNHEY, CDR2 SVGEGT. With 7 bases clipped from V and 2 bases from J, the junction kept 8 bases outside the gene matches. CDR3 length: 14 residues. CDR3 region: CASKKSGDAYEQYV. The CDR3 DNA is TGTGCCAGCAAAAAGAGCGGGGACGCCTACGAGCAGTACGTC.

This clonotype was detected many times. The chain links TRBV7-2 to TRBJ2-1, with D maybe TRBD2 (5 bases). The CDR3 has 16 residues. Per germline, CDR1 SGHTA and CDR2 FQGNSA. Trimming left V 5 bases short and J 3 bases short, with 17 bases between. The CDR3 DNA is TGTGCCAGCAGCCCTCAAGCGGAGAAATTCTACAATGAGCAGTTCTTC. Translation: CASSPQAEKFYNEQFF.

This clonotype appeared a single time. The CDR3 loop is CASKPGGTGAYEQYF. The CDR3 DNA is TGTGCCAGCAAGCCTGGGGGGACAGGGGCCTACGAGCAGTACTTC. The rearrangement joins TRBV28 to TRBJ2-7; 10 bases align to TRBD1. The CDR3 covers 15 residues. Germline assignment: CDR1 MDHEN and CDR2 SYDVKM. The trim removed 7 bases at V and 2 bases at J, leaving 8 bases unmatched.

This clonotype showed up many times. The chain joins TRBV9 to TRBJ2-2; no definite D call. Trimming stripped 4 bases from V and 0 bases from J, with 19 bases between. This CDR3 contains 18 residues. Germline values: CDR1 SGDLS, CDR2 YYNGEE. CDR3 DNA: TGTGCCAGCAGCCATTCCAGGACGACTTCTACGAACACCGGGGAGCTGTTTTTT. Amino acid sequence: CASSHSRTTSTNTGELFF. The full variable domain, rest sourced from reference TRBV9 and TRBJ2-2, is DSGVTQTPKHLITATGQRVTLRCSPRSGDLSVYWYQQSLDQGLQFLIQYYNGEERAKGNILERFSAQQFPDLHSELNLSSLELGDSALYFCASSHSRTTSTNTGELFFGEGSRLTVL.

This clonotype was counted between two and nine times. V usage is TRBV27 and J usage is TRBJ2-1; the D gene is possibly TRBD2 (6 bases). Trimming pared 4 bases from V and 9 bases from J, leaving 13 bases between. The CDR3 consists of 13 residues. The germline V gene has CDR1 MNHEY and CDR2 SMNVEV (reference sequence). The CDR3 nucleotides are TGTGCCAGCAGTTCCGGGACTCGGCCTGAGCAGTTCTTC. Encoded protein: CASSSGTRPEQFF.

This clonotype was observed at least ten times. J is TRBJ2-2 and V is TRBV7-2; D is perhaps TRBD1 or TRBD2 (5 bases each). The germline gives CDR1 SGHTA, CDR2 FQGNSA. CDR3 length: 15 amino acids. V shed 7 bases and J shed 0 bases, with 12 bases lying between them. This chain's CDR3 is CASTETAANTGELFF. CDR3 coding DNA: TGTGCCAGCACCGAGACAGCGGCGAACACCGGGGAGCTGTTTTTT.

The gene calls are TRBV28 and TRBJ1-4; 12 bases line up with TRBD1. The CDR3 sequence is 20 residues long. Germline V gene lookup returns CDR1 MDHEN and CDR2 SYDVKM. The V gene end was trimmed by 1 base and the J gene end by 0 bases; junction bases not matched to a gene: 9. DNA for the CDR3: TGTGCCAGCAGTTTATTCTGGGACAGGGGGCTTCGGGCAACTAATGAAAAACTGTTTTTT. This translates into CASSLFWDRGLRATNEKLFF. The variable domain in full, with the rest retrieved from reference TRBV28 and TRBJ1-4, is DVKVTQSSRYLVKRTGEKVFLECVQDMDHENMFWYRQDPGLGLRLIYFSYDVKMKEKGDIPEGYSVSREKKERFSLILESASTNQTSMYLCASSLFWDRGLRATNEKLFFGSGTQLSVL.

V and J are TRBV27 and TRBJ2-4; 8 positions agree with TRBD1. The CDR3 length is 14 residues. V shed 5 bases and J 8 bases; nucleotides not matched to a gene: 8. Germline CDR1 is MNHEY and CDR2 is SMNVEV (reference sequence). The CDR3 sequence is CASSTTGGRDIQYF. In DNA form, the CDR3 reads TGTGCCAGCAGTACCACAGGGGGTAGGGACATTCAGTACTTC.

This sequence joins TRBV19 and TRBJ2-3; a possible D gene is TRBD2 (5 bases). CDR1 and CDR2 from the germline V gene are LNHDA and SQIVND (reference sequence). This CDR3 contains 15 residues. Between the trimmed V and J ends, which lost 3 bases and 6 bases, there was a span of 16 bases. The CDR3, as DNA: TGTGCCAGTAGTATTGCCCCCTCGGGGAGCGATACGCAGTATTTT. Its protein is CASSIAPSGSDTQYF.

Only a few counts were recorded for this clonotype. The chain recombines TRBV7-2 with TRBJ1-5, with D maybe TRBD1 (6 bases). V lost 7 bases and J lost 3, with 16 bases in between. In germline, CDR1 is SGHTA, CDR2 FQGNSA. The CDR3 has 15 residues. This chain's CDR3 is CASKGGSLDNQPQHF. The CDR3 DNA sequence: TGTGCCAGCAAGGGGGGGAGTCTGGACAATCAGCCCCAGCATTTT.